This T cell receptor (beta chain) is from a study of technical replicates of blood from a handful of donors. Data came from immunoSEQ multiplex PCR; TCRdb stores just in-frame clones and leaves some out. This sample has 75,000 to 100,000 clones; 95% occur once, and the top ten carry over 0.25%. The CDR3 contains 11 residues. The germline V and J ends were trimmed by 5 bases and 12 bases, with 11 bases remaining between them. Germline V CDR1 and CDR2: SEHNR, FQNEAQ (reference sequence). J is TRBJ2-1 and V is TRBV7-9; D remains unclear. This receptor was obtained from a human donor in good health. Sequencing was done on a sample of T cells isolated from PBMCs. The DNA of the CDR3 is TGTGCCAGCAGCACCGGCGGTGGGCAGTTCTTC. Residues: CASSTGGGQFF.